Presented here are 13 T cell receptor beta chains from one specimen sequenced in a study of shared clonotypes between healthy human individuals. The assay was immunoSEQ multiplex PCR, and TCRdb's table has in-frame clones only and misses some. The sample has about 1.1 million clones, approximately 80% seen once. The sequencing sample was made of memory CD4+ T cells from PBMCs. Subset meaning: CD45RA-negative fraction. These receptors originate from a man in his late teens or twenties in good health. Some clones in this sample may be carry-over from other donors' samples.

This chain links TRBV6-1 with TRBJ1-2; tentative D call: TRBD1 (5 bases). This CDR3 contains 14 residues. The V gene lost 7 bases and the J gene lost 3 bases, with 15 bases spanning the gap. The germline V gene encodes CDR1 MNHNS and CDR2 SASEGT. The CDR3 spells CASNLQGRDYGYTF. For the CDR3, the DNA is TGTGCCAGCAATCTCCAGGGACGAGACTATGGCTACACCTTC.

This clone appeared a single time. The rearrangement joins TRBV29-1 to TRBJ2-7; possibly TRBD2 for D (5 bases). This CDR3 spans 12 amino acids. Germline CDR1 SQVTM, CDR2 ANQGSEA. Trimming shortened V by 7 bases and J by 0 bases, and 10 bases separated the two germline ends. The CDR3 bases are TGCAGCGCCGGAGGATACTCCTACGAGCAGTACTTC. This codes for CSAGGYSYEQYF.

The rearrangement links TRBV7-9 to TRBJ1-4, with D uncertain. The CDR3 has 13 amino acids. Germline V CDR1 and CDR2: SEHNR, FQNEAQ (reference sequence). The V and J ends lost 1 base and 10 bases respectively, with 10 bases between them. CDR3 amino acids: CASSLEWDAKLFF. CDR3 nucleotide sequence: TGTGCCAGCAGCTTAGAGTGGGATGCAAAACTGTTTTTT.

V usage is TRBV5-1 and J usage is TRBJ2-3, with D perhaps matching TRBD1 (6 bases). The CDR3 runs 13 residues. Trimming stripped 3 bases from V and 4 bases from J, with 9 bases between. Germline lookup yields CDR1 SGHRS and CDR2 YFSETQ. The CDR3 DNA follows: TGCGCCAGCAGCTGGGGGACATCAGATACGCAGTATTTT. This encodes CASSWGTSDTQYF.

This clone occurred a few times. The rearrangement uses TRBV2 and TRBJ1-4; TRBD1 matches at 7 bases. In germline, CDR1 is SNHLY, CDR2 FYNNEI. The ends lost 4 bases at V and 6 bases at J; junction bases unmatched: 2. This CDR3 comprises 13 residues. The CDR3 DNA is TGTGCCAGCAGTGGAGACAGGGATGAAAAACTGTTTTTT. It encodes CASSGDRDEKLFF.

The sample holds a few counts of this clone. The chain is built from TRBV30 and TRBJ1-1; a possible D gene is TRBD1 (5 bases). From germline, CDR1 is GTSNPN and CDR2 SVGIG (reference sequence). V lost 3 bases and J 3 bases, leaving 17 bases between the germline ends. The CDR3 consists of 15 residues. The CDR3 DNA follows: TGTGCCTGGAGGTCATGGACGGCGGGGGACACTGAAGCTTTCTTT. Translating gives CAWRSWTAGDTEAFF.

The chain links TRBV25-1 to TRBJ2-7; no firm D call. The CDR3 is 13 residues long. From germline, CDR1 is MGHDK and CDR2 SYGVNS. V shed 5 bases and J shed 2 bases, with 10 bases lying between them. The CDR3: CASSSGRAYEQYF. The CDR3 DNA is TGTGCCAGCAGTTCAGGAAGAGCCTACGAGCAGTACTTC.

This clone was counted a single time. This chain connects TRBV18 to TRBJ2-5, with unresolved D. The CDR3 has 17 residues. CDR1 KGHSH and CDR2 LQKENI come from the germline V gene. Trimming left V 3 bases short and J 1 base short, with 18 bases between. The CDR3 region has the DNA TGTGCCAGCTCACCCCGAATCACCCCCCGAGGCCAAGAGACCCAGTACTTC. It encodes CASSPRITPRGQETQYF.

The rearrangement uses TRBV7-9 and TRBJ2-3, with D unclear. Between the trimmed V and J ends, which lost 3 bases and 5 bases, there was a span of 6 bases. The CDR3 runs 12 residues. Germline CDR1 is SEHNR and CDR2 is FQNEAQ (reference sequence). The CDR3 bases are TGTGCCAGCAGCTTTGCAGGAGATACGCAGTATTTT. Its translation: CASSFAGDTQYF.

To note about this clone: Other DNA sequences in the same sample also yield this CDR3. The chain couples TRBV18 to TRBJ2-2, with a weak D call TRBD2 (6 bases). Looked up from germline, CDR1 is KGHSH and CDR2 is LQKENI. Trimming took off 0 bases at V and 1 base at J, with 9 bases between the two ends. The CDR3 sequence is 16 residues long. Here the CDR3 DNA reads TGTGCCAGCTCACCACCTAGCGGATTGAACACCGGGGAGCTGTTTTTT. Translated, it gives CASSPPSGLNTGELFF.

This clone was observed once. The chain recombines TRBV5-1 with TRBJ1-1; possible D gene TRBD1, 6 bases. The CDR3 loop spans 14 amino acids. Germline assignment: CDR1 SGHRS and CDR2 YFSETQ. V was cut by 9 bases and J by 1 base, with 16 bases left in between. As DNA, the CDR3 is TGCGCCACCGCGTCGGGAGGGGGGAACACTGAAGCTTTCTTT. Translating it yields CATASGGGNTEAFF.

V usage is TRBV10-3 and J usage is TRBJ2-1, with TRBD2 matching 10 bases. This CDR3 is built from 15 residues. Germline V gene sequence: CDR1 ENHRY, CDR2 SYGVKD. V lost 4 bases, J lost 6 bases, and 6 bases stayed unmatched. The CDR3 region has the DNA TGTGCCATCAGTGGGGAACTAGCGGGACTCAATGAGCAGTTCTTC. Its translation: CAISGELAGLNEQFF.

For this clone: This CDR3 fails to terminate in the conserved phenylalanine or tryptophan, so it likely reflects a read error. The chain carries TRBV30 and TRBJ1-6, with 9 bases identical to TRBD1. J lost 10 bases, V lost 8 bases, and 9 bases had no gene match. The CDR3 is made up of 13 amino acids. The germline V gene encodes CDR1 GTSNPN and CDR2 SVGIG (reference sequence). In DNA, the CDR3 is TGTGCCGGCGCGGGACAGGGAGGATCACCCCTCCACCTT. Amino acid sequence: CAGAGQGGSPLHL.